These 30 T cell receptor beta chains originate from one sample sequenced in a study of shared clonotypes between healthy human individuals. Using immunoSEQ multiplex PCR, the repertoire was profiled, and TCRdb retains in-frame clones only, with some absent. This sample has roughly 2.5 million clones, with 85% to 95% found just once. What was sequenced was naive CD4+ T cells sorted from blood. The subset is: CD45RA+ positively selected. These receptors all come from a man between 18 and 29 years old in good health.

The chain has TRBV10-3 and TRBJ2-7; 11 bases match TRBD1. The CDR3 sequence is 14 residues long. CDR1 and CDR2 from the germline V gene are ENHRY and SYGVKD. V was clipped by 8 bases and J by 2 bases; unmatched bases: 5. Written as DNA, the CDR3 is TGTGCCATCGCCGCGGACAGGGGGCCCTACGAGCAGTACTTC. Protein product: CAIAADRGPYEQYF.

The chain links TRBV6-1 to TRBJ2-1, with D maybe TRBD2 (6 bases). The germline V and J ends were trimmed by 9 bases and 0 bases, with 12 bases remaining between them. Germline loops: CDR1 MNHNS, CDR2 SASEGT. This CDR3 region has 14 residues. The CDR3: CASIGGSSYNEQFF. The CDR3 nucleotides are TGTGCCAGTATCGGGGGTAGCTCCTACAATGAGCAGTTCTTC.

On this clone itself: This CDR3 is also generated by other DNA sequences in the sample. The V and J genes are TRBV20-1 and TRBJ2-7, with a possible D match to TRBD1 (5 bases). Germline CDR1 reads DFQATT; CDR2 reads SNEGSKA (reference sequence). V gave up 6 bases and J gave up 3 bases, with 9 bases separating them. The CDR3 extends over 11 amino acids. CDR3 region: CSAVGDYEQYF. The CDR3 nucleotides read TGCAGTGCGGTAGGGGACTACGAGCAGTACTTC.

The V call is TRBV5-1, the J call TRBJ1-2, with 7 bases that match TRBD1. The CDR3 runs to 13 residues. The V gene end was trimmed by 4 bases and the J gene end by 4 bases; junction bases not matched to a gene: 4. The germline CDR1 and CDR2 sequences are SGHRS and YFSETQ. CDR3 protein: CASSEGQSYGYTF. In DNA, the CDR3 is TGCGCCAGCAGCGAGGGACAGTCCTATGGCTACACCTTC.

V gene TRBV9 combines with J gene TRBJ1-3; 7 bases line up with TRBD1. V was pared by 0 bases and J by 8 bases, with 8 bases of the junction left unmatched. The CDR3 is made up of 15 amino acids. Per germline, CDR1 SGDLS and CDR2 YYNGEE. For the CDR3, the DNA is TGTGCCAGCAGCGTAGGTCAGGGGGTGGAATACACCATATATTTT. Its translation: CASSVGQGVEYTIYF.

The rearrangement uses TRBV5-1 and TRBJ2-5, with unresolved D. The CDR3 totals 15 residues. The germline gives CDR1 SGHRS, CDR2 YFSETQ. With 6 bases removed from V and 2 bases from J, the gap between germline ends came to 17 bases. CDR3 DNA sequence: TGCGCCAGCAAACCCAACCGGCTGATTCAAGAGACCCAGTACTTC. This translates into CASKPNRLIQETQYF.

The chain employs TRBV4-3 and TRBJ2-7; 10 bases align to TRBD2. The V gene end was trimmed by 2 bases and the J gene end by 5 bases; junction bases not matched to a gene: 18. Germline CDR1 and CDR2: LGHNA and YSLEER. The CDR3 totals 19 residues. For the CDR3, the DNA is TGCGCCAGCAGCCAATACCCGAGGCCTCCACTAGCGGGACCGAACGAGCAGTACTTC. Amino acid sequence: CASSQYPRPPLAGPNEQYF.

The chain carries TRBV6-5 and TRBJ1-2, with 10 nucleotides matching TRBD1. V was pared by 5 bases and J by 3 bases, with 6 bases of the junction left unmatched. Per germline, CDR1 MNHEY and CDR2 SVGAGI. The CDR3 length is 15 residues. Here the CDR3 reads CASSLSGTGDYGYTF. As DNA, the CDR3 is TGTGCCAGCAGTCTATCTGGGACAGGGGACTATGGCTACACCTTC.

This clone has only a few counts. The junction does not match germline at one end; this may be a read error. CDR3 residues: CASSEWVLRANF. The DNA of the CDR3 is TGTGCCAGCAGTGAATGGGTCCTGCGGGCTAACTTT. The chain couples TRBV2 to TRBJ1-1; the D is unclear. Germline V gene lookup returns CDR1 SNHLY and CDR2 FYNNEI. There are 12 residues in the CDR3.

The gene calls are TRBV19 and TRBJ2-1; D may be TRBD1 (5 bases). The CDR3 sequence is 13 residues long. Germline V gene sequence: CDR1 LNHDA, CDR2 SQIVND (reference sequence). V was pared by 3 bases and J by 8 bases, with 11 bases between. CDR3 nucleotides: TGTGCCAGTAGTATCAGGGAACAATATGAGCAGTTCTTC. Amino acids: CASSIREQYEQFF.

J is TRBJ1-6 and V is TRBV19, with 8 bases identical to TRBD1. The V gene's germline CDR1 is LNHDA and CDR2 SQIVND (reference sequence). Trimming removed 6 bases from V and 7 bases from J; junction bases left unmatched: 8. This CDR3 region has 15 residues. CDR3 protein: CASRIQGAGNSPLHF. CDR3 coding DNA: TGTGCCAGTAGGATTCAGGGGGCTGGGAATTCACCCCTCCACTTT.

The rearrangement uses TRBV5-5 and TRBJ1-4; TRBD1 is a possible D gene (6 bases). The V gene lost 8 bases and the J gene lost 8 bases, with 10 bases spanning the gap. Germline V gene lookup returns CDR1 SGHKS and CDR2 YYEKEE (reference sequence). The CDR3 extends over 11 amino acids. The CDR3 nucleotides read TGTGCCAGTCGTCAGGGGGAAAAACTGTTTTTT. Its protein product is CASRQGEKLFF.

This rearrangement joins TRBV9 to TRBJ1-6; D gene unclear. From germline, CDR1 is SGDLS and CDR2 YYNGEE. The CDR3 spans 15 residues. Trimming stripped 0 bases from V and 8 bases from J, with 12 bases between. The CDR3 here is CASSVDPRSDSPLHF. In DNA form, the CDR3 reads TGTGCCAGCAGCGTAGATCCCCGTTCGGATTCACCCCTCCACTTT.

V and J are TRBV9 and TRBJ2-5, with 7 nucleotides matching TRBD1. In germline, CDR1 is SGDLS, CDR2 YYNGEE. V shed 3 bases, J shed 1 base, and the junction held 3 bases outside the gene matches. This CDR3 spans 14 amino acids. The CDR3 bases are TGTGCCAGCAGCGCAACAGGGGTCCAAGAGACCCAGTACTTC. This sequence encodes CASSATGVQETQYF.

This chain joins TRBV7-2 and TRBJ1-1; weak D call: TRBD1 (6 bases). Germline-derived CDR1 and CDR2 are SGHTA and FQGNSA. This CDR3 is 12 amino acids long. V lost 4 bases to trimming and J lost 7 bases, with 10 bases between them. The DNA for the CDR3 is TGTGCCAGCAGCTCAGGGGTGGTTGAAGCTTTCTTT. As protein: CASSSGVVEAFF.

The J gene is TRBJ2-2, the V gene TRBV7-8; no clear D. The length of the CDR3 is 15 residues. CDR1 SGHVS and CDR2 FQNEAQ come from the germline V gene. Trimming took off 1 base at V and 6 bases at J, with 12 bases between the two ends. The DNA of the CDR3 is TGTGCCAGCAGCTTAGATTCTAAAACCCCCGGGGAGCTGTTTTTT. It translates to CASSLDSKTPGELFF. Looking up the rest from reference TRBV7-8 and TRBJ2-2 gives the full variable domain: GAGVSQSPRYKVAKRGQDVALRCDPISGHVSLFWYQQALGQGPEFLTYFQNEAQLDKSGLPSDRFFAERPEGSVSTLKIQRTQQEDSAVYLCASSLDSKTPGELFFGEGSRLTVL.

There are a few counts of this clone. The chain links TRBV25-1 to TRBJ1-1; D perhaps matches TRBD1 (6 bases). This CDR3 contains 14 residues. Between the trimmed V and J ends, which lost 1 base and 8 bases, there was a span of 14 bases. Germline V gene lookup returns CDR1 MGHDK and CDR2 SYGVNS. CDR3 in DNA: TGTGCCAGCAGTGAATTGAGCAGGGGAGGAGAAGCTTTCTTT. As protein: CASSELSRGGEAFF.

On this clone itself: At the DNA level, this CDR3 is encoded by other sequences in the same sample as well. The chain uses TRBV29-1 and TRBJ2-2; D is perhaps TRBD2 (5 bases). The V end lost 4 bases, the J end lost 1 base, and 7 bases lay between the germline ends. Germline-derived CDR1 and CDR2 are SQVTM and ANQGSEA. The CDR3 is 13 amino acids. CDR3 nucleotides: TGCAGCGTTGGCGGGCTGAACACCGGGGAGCTGTTTTTT. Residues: CSVGGLNTGELFF.

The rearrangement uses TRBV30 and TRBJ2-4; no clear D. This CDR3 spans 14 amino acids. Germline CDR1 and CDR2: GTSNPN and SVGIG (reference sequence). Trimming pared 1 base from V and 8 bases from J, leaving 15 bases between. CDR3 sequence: CAWSALSKWDIQYF. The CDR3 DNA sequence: TGTGCCTGGAGTGCCCTAAGTAAATGGGACATTCAGTACTTC.

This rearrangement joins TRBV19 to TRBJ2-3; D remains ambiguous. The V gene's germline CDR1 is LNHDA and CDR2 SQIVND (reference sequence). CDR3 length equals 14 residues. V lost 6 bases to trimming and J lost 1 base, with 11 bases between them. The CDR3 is CASSRTTGTDTQYF. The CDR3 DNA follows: TGTGCCAGTAGCCGAACGACCGGCACAGATACGCAGTATTTT. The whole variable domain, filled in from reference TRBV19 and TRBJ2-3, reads DGGITQSPKYLFRKEGQNVTLSCEQNLNHDAMYWYRQDPGQGLRLIYYSQIVNDFQKGDIAEGYSVSREKKESFPLTVTSAQKNPTAFYLCASSRTTGTDTQYFGPGTRLTVL.

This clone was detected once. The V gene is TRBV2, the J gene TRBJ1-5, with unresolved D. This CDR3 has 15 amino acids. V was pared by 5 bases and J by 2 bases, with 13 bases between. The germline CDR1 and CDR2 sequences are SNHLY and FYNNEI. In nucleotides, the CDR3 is TGTGCCAGCAGTTATTACAGCCCCGGCAATCAGCCCCAGCATTTT. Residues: CASSYYSPGNQPQHF.

This CDR3 reads CASSSEGAQPQHF. CDR3 DNA: TGTGCCAGCAGCTCGGAAGGGGCCCAGCCCCAGCATTTT. V gene TRBV5-5 combines with J gene TRBJ1-5; a possible D gene is TRBD1 (5 bases). The CDR3 loop spans 13 amino acids. Germline loops: CDR1 SGHKS, CDR2 YYEKEE (reference sequence). Trimming stripped 3 bases from V and 7 bases from J, with 11 bases between.

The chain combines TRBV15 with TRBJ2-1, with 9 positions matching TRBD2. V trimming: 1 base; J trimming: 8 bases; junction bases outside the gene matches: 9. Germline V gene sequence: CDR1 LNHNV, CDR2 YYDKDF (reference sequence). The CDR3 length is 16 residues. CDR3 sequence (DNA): TGTGCCACCAGCAGAGGGGGGAGCGGGGGGAGGGATGAGCAGTTCTTC. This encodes CATSRGGSGGRDEQFF.

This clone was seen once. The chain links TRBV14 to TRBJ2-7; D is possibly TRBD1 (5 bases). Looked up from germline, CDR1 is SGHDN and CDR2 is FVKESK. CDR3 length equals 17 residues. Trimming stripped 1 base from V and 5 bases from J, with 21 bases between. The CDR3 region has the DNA TGTGCCAGCAGCCAAGGAATCTTTAGGCAGGGTTTCAACGAGCAGTACTTC. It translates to CASSQGIFRQGFNEQYF. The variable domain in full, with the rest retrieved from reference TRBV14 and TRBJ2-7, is EAGVTQFPSHSVIEKGQTVTLRCDPISGHDNLYWYRRVMGKEIKFLLHFVKESKQDESGMPNNRFLAERTGGTYSTLKVQPAELEDSGVYFCASSQGIFRQGFNEQYFGPGTRLTVT.

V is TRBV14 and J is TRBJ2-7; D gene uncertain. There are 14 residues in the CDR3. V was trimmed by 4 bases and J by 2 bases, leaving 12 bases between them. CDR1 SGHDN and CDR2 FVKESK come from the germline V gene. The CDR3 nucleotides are TGTGCCAGCAGCCCGCGCGGCGGTACCTACGAGCAGTACTTC. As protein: CASSPRGGTYEQYF. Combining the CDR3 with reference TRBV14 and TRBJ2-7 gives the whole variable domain EAGVTQFPSHSVIEKGQTVTLRCDPISGHDNLYWYRRVMGKEIKFLLHFVKESKQDESGMPNNRFLAERTGGTYSTLKVQPAELEDSGVYFCASSPRGGTYEQYFGPGTRLTVT.

This chain's CDR3 is CASSLYRGSLEKNSPLHF. In DNA, the CDR3 is TGTGCCAGCAGCTTGTACAGGGGGAGTTTGGAAAAGAATTCACCCCTCCACTTT. The rearrangement joins TRBV5-4 to TRBJ1-6; 8 bases map to TRBD1. V shed 1 base and J 7 bases; nucleotides not matched to a gene: 13. The CDR3 sequence is 18 residues long. Germline values: CDR1 SGHNT, CDR2 YYREEE (reference sequence). The whole variable domain, remainder taken from reference TRBV5-4 and TRBJ1-6, is ETGVTQSPTHLIKTRGQQVTLRCSSQSGHNTVSWYQQALGQGPQFIFQYYREEENGRGNFPPRFSGLQFPNYSSELNVNALELDDSALYLCASSLYRGSLEKNSPLHFGNGTRLTVT.

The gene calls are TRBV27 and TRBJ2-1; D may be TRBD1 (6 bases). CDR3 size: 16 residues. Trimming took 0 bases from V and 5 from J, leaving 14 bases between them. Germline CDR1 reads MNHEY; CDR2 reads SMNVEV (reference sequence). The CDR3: CASSLSPQGHNNEQFF. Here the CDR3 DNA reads TGTGCCAGCAGTTTATCGCCGCAGGGACACAACAATGAGCAGTTCTTC.

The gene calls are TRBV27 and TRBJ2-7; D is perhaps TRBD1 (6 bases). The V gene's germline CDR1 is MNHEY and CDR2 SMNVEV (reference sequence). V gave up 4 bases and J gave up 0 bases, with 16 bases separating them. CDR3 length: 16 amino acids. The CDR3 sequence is CASSSTAGTTSYEQYF. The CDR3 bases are TGTGCCAGCAGTTCCACGGCCGGGACAACCTCCTACGAGCAGTACTTC.

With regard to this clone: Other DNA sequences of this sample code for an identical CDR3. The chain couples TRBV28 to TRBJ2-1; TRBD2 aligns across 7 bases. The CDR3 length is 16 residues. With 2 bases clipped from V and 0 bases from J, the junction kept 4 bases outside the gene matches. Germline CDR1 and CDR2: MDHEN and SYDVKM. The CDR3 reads CASSLEAGNSYNEQFF. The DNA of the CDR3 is TGTGCCAGCAGTTTAGAAGCGGGGAACTCCTACAATGAGCAGTTCTTC.

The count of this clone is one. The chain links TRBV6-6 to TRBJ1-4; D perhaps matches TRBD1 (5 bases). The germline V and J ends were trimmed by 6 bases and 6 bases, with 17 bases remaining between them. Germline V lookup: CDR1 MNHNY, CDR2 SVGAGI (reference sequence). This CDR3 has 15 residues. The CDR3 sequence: CASSHRDGLHEKLFF. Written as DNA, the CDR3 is TGTGCCAGCAGCCACCGGGACGGCCTTCATGAAAAACTGTTTTTT.